This TCR beta chain derives from a study of blood T cells in healthy people across ages. Germline assignment: CDR1 SNHLY and CDR2 FYNNEI. The CDR3 covers 13 residues. V shed 10 bases and J 7 bases; nucleotides not matched to a gene: 11. Primers used in a second PCR of roughly 7 to 11 cycles were a sample-barcoded 5' primer and a J-beta primer mix. TCRdb reprocessed the 5' RACE reads with MiXCR, giving one entry per CDR3 protein. The sample records around 990,000 distinct CDR3 sequences, less than 45% being singletons. The rearrangement joins TRBV2 to TRBJ1-2; 8 nucleotides match TRBD1. The receptor comes from a man younger than 35 in good health. Material for sequencing was blood. The CDR3, as DNA: TGTGCCAACCCTGGACAGGGAACAGGTGGCTACACCTTC. Translating gives CANPGQGTGGYTF.